This T cell receptor (beta chain) was obtained from a study of blood T cells in healthy people across ages. Study-wide results and limits: With unsorted PBMCs, a conclusive comparison of naive versus antigen-experienced cells was not possible. CMV status of donors was not determined, possibly confounding expanded clonotype changes. Older individuals had lower TCR beta diversity per million T cells (the decline was roughly linear). Relative to aged donors, long-lived donors carried more naive CD4+ cells and displayed higher diversity.

Germline CDR1 reads MGHRA; CDR2 reads YSYEKL. This CDR3 is 16 amino acids long. J was trimmed by 2 bases and V by 3 bases; bases with no gene match: 7. The use of a sample-barcoded 5' primer and a J-beta primer mix characterized a second PCR of about 7 to 12 cycles. TCRdb passed the 5' RACE reads through MiXCR, listing each CDR3 protein once. This table has 700,000 to 900,000 distinct CDR3 sequences, approximately 55% appearing once. This clonotype was counted between two and nine times. As yet, its antigen is unknown. Source material: blood. The receptor was derived from an elderly man in good health. The chain recombines TRBV4-1 with TRBJ2-7, with TRBD2 matching 10 bases. This CDR3 reads CASSHPGLAYTYEQYF. The CDR3 region has the DNA TGCGCCAGCAGCCATCCGGGACTAGCGTATACCTACGAGCAGTACTTC.